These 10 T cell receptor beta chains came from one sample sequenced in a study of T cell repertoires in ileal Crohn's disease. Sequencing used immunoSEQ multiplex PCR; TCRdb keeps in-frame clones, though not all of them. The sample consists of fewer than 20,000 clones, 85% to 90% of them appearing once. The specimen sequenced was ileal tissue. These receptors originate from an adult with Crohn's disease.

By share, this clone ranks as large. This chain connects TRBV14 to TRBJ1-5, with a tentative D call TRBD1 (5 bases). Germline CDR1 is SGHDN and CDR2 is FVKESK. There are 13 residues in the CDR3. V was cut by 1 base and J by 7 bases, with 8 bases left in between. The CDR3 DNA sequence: TGTGCCAGCAGCCAAGGGGGGGACCAGCCCCAGCATTTT. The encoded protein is CASSQGGDQPQHF.

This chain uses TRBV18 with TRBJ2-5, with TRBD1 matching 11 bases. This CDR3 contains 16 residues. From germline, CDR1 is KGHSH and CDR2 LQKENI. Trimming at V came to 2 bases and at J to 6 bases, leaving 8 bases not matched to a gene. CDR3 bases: TGTGCCAGCTCACCATGGACAGGGGGCTCTAGACAGACCCAGTACTTC. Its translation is CASSPWTGGSRQTQYF.

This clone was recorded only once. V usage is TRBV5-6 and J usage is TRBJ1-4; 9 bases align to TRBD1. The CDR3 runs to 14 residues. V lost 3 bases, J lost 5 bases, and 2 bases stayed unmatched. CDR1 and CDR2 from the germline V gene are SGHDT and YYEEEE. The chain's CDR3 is CASSSGQGNEKLFF. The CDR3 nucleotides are TGTGCCAGCAGCTCGGGACAGGGAAATGAAAAACTGTTTTTT.

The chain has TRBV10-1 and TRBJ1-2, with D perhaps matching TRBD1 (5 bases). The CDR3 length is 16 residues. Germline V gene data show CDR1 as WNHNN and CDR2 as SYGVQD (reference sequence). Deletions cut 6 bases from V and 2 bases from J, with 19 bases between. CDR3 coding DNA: TGCGCCAGCAGGGCAAATTCGACAGAGCGAAACTATGGCTACACCTTC. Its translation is CASRANSTERNYGYTF.

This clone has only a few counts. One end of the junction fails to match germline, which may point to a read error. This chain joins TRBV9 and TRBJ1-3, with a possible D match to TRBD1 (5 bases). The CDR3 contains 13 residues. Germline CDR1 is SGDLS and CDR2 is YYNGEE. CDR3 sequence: CASSVVSGQGLNF. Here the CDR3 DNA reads TGTGCCAGCAGCGTAGTATCTGGGCAGGGTCTCAATTTT.

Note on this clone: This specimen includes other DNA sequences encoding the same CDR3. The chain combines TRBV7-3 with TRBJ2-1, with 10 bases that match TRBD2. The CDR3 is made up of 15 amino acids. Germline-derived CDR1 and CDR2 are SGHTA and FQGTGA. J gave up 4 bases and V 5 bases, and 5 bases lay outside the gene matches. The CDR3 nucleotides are TGTGCCAGCAGCCTCGGACTAGCGGAATACAATGAGCAGTTCTTC. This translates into CASSLGLAEYNEQFF.

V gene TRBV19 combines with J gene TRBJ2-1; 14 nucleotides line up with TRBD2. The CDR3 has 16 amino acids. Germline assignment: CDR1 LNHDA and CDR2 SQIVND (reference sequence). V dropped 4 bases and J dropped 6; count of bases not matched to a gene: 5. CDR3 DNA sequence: TGTGCCAGTAGTACCCGACTAGCGGGAGGGATCAATGAGCAGTTCTTC. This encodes CASSTRLAGGINEQFF.

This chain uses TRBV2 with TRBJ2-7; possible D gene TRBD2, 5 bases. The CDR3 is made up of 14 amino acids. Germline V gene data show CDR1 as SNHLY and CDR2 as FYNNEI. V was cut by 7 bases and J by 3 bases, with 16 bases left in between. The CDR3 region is CASKRELGVYEQYF. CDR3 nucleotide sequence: TGTGCCAGCAAGAGGGAGCTCGGGGTCTACGAGCAGTACTTC.

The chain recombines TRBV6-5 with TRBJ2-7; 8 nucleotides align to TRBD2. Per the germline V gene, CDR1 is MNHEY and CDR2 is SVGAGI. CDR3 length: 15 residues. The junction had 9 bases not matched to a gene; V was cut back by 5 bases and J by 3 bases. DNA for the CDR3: TGTGCCAGCAGTCAATCGGGACTAGTACGCTACGAGCAGTACTTC. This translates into CASSQSGLVRYEQYF.

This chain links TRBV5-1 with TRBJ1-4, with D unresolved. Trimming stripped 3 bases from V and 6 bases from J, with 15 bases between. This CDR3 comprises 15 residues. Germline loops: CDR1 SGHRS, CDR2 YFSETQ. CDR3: CASSSRGTGDEKLFF. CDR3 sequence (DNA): TGCGCCAGCAGCTCGAGAGGAACGGGTGATGAAAAACTGTTTTTT.